This T cell receptor beta chain was sequenced in a study of blood T cell repertoires in COVID-19. Study overall: The study drew acute and convalescent COVID-19 samples from the United States, Italy and Spain.

This CDR3 spans 15 amino acids. Germline V CDR1 and CDR2: SEHNR, FQNEAQ (reference sequence). After removal of 4 bases from V and 4 bases from J, the junction contained 8 bases not matched to a gene. This clone was seen just once. As handled by the study authors: For nucleated cells, counts were estimated from reference gene primer amplification. Assay: immunoSEQ multiplex PCR; the TCRdb copy retains only in-frame clones and omits some. V, J and clone size derive from that table, while D and trimming were established from the DNA sequence. The sample holds some 250,000 clones; about 86% are singletons and the top ten take approximately 12%. Seattle-derived patients entered the study during active infection and were followed longitudinally.

The rearrangement joins TRBV7-9 to TRBJ2-7; 9 bases map to TRBD1. The sequenced material came from peripheral blood. The sequence derives from a woman aged 25 to 45 with COVID-19, enrolled during active disease. Here the CDR3 DNA reads TGTGCCAGCAGCTCTCCCGGGACAGGGACGTACGAGCAGTACTTC. Its protein is CASSSPGTGTYEQYF. The whole variable domain, filled in from reference TRBV7-9 and TRBJ2-7, reads DTGVSQNPRHKITKRGQNVTFRCDPISEHNRLYWYRQTLGQGPEFLTYFQNEAQLEKSRLLSDRFSAERPKGSFSTLEIQRTEQGDSAMYLCASSSPGTGTYEQYFGPGTRLTVT.